Described below is a single TCR beta chain sequence and its context. What it recognizes is unknown. This CDR3 is 13 amino acids long. Germline CDR1 is SGHVS and CDR2 is FNYEAQ. UMI-tagged TRB cDNA libraries were built via 5' RACE. From the 5' RACE reads, TCRdb lists one entry per CDR3 protein and no DNA. Recorded for this sample: around 50,000 distinct CDR3 sequences. This record belongs to a study of CXCR3-negative and CXCR3-positive naive CD8 T cells. General study points: Naive CXCR3-positive and CXCR3-negative cells shared TRBV-TRBJ usage; memory cells diverged. For memory CD8+ cells diversity was much lower, but both naive subsets had comparably high diversity. Cryopreserved cells partially lost CXCR3 expression, and fresh PBMCs were used in most assays. CXCR3-negative naive cells had less hydrophobic TRB CDR3s than did CXCR3-positive naive cells.

This sequence originates from a human donor in good health. Some clones in this sample may be carry-over from other donors' samples. Sequencing was carried out using naive CXCR3+ CD8+ T cells from blood. Subset indicated: CD45RO-CCR7+CD27+CD95- naive CD8+ T cells expressing CXCR3 (TNR3+). The chain is built from TRBV7-6 and TRBJ2-1. This chain's CDR3 is CASSLSGHNEQFF.